This entry is about one TCR beta chain. Antigen: not known. The data originate from a study of cytomegalovirus exposure and HLA in healthy donors. Trimming took off 4 bases at V and 3 bases at J, with 22 bases between the two ends. CDR1 is SGHNT, CDR2 YENEEA, per germline. This CDR3 spans 17 amino acids. Notes on the study in general: Most CMV-associated TCR beta chains appeared HLA-restricted in a later analysis. Clonal expansion, a later analysis showed, was greater in HLA-associated TCR beta chains than in equally common others. In an earlier analysis, most TCR beta V segments were productive about 87% or about 30% of the time.

Primers: 60 Vbeta forward and 13 Jbeta reverse. Some clones are missing from TCRdb's copy, which holds only in-frame ones; the method was immunoSEQ multiplex PCR. The repertoire holds 200,000 to 250,000 clones, with around 80% as singletons. The sequenced sample consisted of PBMCs. The chain links TRBV11-3 to TRBJ2-7; no clear D gene. The TCR was taken from a woman between 40 and 50 years old in good health and CMV-seropositive. The CDR3 DNA is TGTGCCAGCAGCTCCCCAAGCGACGCGTCGGCCTACTACGAGCAGTACTTC. Encoded protein: CASSSPSDASAYYEQYF.